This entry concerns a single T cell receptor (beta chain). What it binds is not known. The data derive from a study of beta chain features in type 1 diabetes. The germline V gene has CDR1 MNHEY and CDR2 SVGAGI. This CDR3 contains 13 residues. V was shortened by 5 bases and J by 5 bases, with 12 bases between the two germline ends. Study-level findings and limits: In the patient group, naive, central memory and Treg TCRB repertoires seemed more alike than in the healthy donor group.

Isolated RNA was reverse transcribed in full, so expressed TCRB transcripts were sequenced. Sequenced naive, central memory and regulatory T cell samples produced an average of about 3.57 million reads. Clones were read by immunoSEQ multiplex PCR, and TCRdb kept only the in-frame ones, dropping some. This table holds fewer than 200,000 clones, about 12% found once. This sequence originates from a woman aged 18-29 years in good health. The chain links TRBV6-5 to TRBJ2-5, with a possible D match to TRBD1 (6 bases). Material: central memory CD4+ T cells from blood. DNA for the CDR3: TGTGCCAGCAGTCGGACAGCGCGGGAGACCCAGTACTTC. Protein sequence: CASSRTARETQYF.